The present TCR beta chain was sequenced within a study of PD-L1 blockade in urothelial cancer. As for the study in general: Males with bladder-origin urothelial cancer constituted twenty-five of 29 patients. After treatment start, blood was analyzed at 3 weeks (second dose) and at 6 weeks. A median about 150,000 T cells were found in blood samples.

Each patient supplied 1 to 8 pretreatment and on-treatment samples. Data came from immunoSEQ multiplex PCR; TCRdb stores just in-frame clones and leaves some out. Of tens of thousands of clones listed, approximately 83% were seen once; the top ten hold 16%. The germline CDR1 and CDR2 sequences are MNHEY and SMNVEV (reference sequence). The CDR3 extends over 17 amino acids. V shed 5 bases and J 2 bases; nucleotides not matched to a gene: 11. The rearrangement uses TRBV27 and TRBJ2-4; 8 nucleotides agree with TRBD1. The TCR sequence derives from a man between 60 and 75 years old with urothelial cancer. Material: PBMCs, obtained around atezolizumab (anti-PD-L1) treatment. The chain's CDR3 is CASSPGTGFGTKNIQYF. Written as DNA, the CDR3 is TGTGCCAGCAGTCCCGGGACAGGTTTTGGGACCAAAAACATTCAGTACTTC.